The 17 T cell receptor beta chains reported below all come from one sample, sequenced in a study of T cell repertoires in aging, cancer and after chemotherapy (dated by TCRdb to the late 2010s). TCRdb shows the sequencer as Illumina MiSeq. Using a mixed TRB-A/B primer pool, multiplex touch-down PCR amplified rearranged TRB sequences covering the V, D and J segments. The raw public data were reprocessed by TCRdb itself: fastp quality trimming at Q25, MiXCR clonotype calling, in-frame beta chains only. For every CDR3 protein sequence, its rows merge into one entry that carries the most common genes and DNA. For this sample the table gives 2,500 to 3,000 distinct CDR3 sequences, of which about 40% were detected only once. The ten most abundant clones make up roughly 43% of the sample. TCR beta rearrangements were amplified from genomic DNA isolated from peripheral blood, not from sorted cells or RNA.

What was sequenced was blood. These receptors came from a human donor with a blood cancer.

J is TRBJ2-1 and V is TRBV19; possibly TRBD1 or TRBD2 for D (5 bases each). Germline-derived CDR1 and CDR2 are LNHDA and SQIVND (reference sequence). The CDR3 length is 15 residues. V gave up 11 bases and J gave up 1 base, with 18 bases separating them. The DNA for the CDR3 is TGTGCCTCTAATGCCGGGGCTGATTCCTACAATGAGCAGTTCTTC. Translating gives CASNAGADSYNEQFF.

By sample share, this clonotype is medium-sized (0.01 to 0.1%). The CDR3 bases are TGTGCCACCAGCAGAGACGGACAGGGGTACGAGCAGTTCTTC. Translated: CATSRDGQGYEQFF. The V call is TRBV15, the J call TRBJ2-1, with 9 bases aligning to TRBD1. The length of the CDR3 is 14 residues. CDR1 is LNHNV, CDR2 YYDKDF, per germline (reference sequence). Trimming at V came to 0 bases and at J to 10 bases, leaving 4 bases not matched to a gene.

By sample share, this clonotype is medium-sized. The chain couples TRBV27 to TRBJ2-5; 8 bases agree with TRBD1. The CDR3 contains 15 residues. V was pared by 8 bases and J by 5 bases, with 13 bases of the junction left unmatched. Germline assignment: CDR1 MNHEY and CDR2 SMNVEV (reference sequence). CDR3 loop: CASGPGAGGTETQYF. CDR3 DNA sequence: TGTGCCAGCGGACCTGGGGCAGGGGGCACGGAGACCCAGTACTTC.

About this clonotype: This may arise from a read error, as a much more abundant clone is one base away. V is TRBV28 and J is TRBJ1-2; 8 bases are shared with TRBD1. The V gene's germline CDR1 is MDHEN and CDR2 SYDVKM. This CDR3 comprises 13 residues. CDR3 in amino acids: CASRGQGNYGCTF. CDR3 sequence (DNA): TGTGCCAGCAGAGGACAGGGTAACTATGGCTGCACCTTC.

This clonotype showed up just a few times. This chain connects TRBV15 to TRBJ1-6; no reliable D call. Germline values: CDR1 LNHNV, CDR2 YYDKDF (reference sequence). The ends were cut back, 1 base at V and 3 bases at J, with 1 base in the middle. The CDR3 is 13 residues long. CDR3 region: CATSRGYNSPLHF. CDR3 DNA: TGTGCCACCAGCAGAGGCTATAATTCACCCCTCCACTTT.

By its share, this clonotype is medium-sized. The CDR3 coding sequence is TGTGCCACCAGCAGAATCGCGGGGGAAGGTTCCTACGAGCAGTACTTC. Its protein is CATSRIAGEGSYEQYF. The chain carries TRBV15 and TRBJ2-7, with 7 bases fitting TRBD2. Trimming removed 2 bases from V and 1 base from J; junction bases left unmatched: 8. This CDR3 has 16 residues. In germline, CDR1 is LNHNV, CDR2 YYDKDF (reference sequence).

The chain uses TRBV12-3 or TRBV12-4 and TRBJ1-2; 7 nucleotides align to TRBD1. The CDR3 consists of 14 residues. Trimming at V came to 5 bases and at J to 1 base, leaving 4 bases not matched to a gene. In DNA, the CDR3 is TGTGCCAGCAGTCAGGGGGACTTTAACTATGGCTACACCTTC. Translating gives CASSQGDFNYGYTF.

This clonotype has just a few counts. The genes are TRBV5-6 and TRBJ2-3; 9 bases line up with TRBD1. Germline CDR1 reads SGHDT; CDR2 reads YYEEEE. Trimming at V came to 0 bases and at J to 6 bases, leaving 5 bases not matched to a gene. This CDR3 has 15 residues. The CDR3 bases are TGTGCCAGCAGCTTGGGGGGACAGGGTTCGGATACGCAGTATTTT. Protein sequence: CASSLGGQGSDTQYF.

This chain links TRBV5-1 with TRBJ1-4, with 7 bases identical to TRBD1. This CDR3 is 15 amino acids long. Germline loops: CDR1 SGHRS, CDR2 YFSETQ. With 5 bases clipped from V and 4 bases from J, the junction kept 8 bases outside the gene matches. The CDR3 is CASSFGTAYNEKLFF. The CDR3 DNA follows: TGCGCCAGCAGTTTTGGGACAGCTTATAATGAAAAACTGTTTTTT.

The chain joins TRBV7-2 to TRBJ1-2, with D possibly being TRBD1 (6 bases). This CDR3 spans 15 amino acids. V lost 4 bases to trimming and J lost 4 bases, with 16 bases between them. Per germline, CDR1 SGHTA and CDR2 FQGNSA. CDR3 in amino acids: CASSSTSGTFYGYTF. The CDR3 DNA reads TGTGCCAGCAGCTCCACCTCCGGGACATTCTATGGCTACACCTTC.

The chain employs TRBV19 and TRBJ2-2, with 11 bases fitting TRBD2. CDR3 length: 15 amino acids. Germline V lookup: CDR1 LNHDA, CDR2 SQIVND (reference sequence). V dropped 5 bases and J dropped 7; count of bases not matched to a gene: 6. The CDR3 sequence is CASSAGTSGRGELFF. CDR3 sequence (DNA): TGTGCCAGTAGTGCCGGGACTAGCGGTCGCGGGGAGCTGTTTTTT.

This clonotype was counted only a few times. The CDR3: CASSDSGWGAYSPLHF. The CDR3 DNA reads TGTGCCAGCAGCGATTCTGGCTGGGGAGCTTATTCACCCCTCCACTTT. The V gene is TRBV7-4, the J gene TRBJ1-6; no clear D gene. The ends were cut back, 5 bases at V and 8 bases at J, with 19 bases in the middle. Germline values: CDR1 SGHVT, CDR2 SQSDAQ. The CDR3 has 16 residues.

The chain recombines TRBV20-1 with TRBJ2-1; 14 nucleotides match TRBD2. Germline V gives CDR1 DFQATT, CDR2 SNEGSKA (reference sequence). This CDR3 is built from 15 residues. Trimming cost V 6 bases and J 15 bases; bases outside gene matches: 16. The chain's CDR3 is CSALGLAGAVGGPFF. CDR3 bases: TGCAGTGCCCTGGGACTAGCGGGAGCCGTAGGGGGACCGTTCTTC.

The chain joins TRBV5-6 to TRBJ1-5, with a possible D match to TRBD1 (6 bases). The germline CDR1 and CDR2 sequences are SGHDT and YYEEEE. V lost 1 base to trimming and J lost 2 bases, with 13 bases between them. The CDR3 is 16 residues long. CDR3 loop: CASSLRGAVGNQPQHF. The CDR3 DNA reads TGTGCCAGCAGCTTGAGGGGGGCGGTCGGCAATCAGCCCCAGCATTTT.

The V call is TRBV12-3 or TRBV12-4, the J call TRBJ1-2; D not resolved. V was clipped by 2 bases and J by 7 bases, with 8 bases between them. This CDR3 region has 12 residues. CDR3 sequence reads: CASSLIGVGYTF. Written as DNA, the CDR3 is TGTGCCAGCAGTTTAATAGGAGTTGGCTACACCTTC.

Only a few counts were recorded for this clonotype. This CDR3 is CASSLPRHLWNTEAFF. DNA of the CDR3: TGTGCCAGCAGTTTACCCAGGCACTTATGGAACACTGAAGCTTTCTTT. The gene calls are TRBV12-3 or TRBV12-4 and TRBJ1-1; D remains ambiguous. This CDR3 is 16 amino acids long. Trimming cost V 2 bases and J 1 base, with 14 bases left between them.

In this sample, this clonotype turned up a few times. The chain has TRBV19 and TRBJ2-2, with D unclear. Trimming took 4 bases from V and 6 from J, leaving 9 bases between them. Per germline, CDR1 LNHDA and CDR2 SQIVND (reference sequence). The CDR3 covers 13 residues. The CDR3, as DNA: TGTGCCAGTAGTACGAGGCCTGCCGGGGAGCTGTTTTTT. It is translated as CASSTRPAGELFF.